Shown below are 25 T cell receptor beta chains from a single sample sequenced in a study of blood T cells in healthy people across ages. A second PCR of about 7 to 11 cycles used a sample-barcoded 5' primer and a J-beta primer mix. TCRdb re-analysed the 5' RACE reads in MiXCR, keeping a single row per CDR3 protein. Of about 680,000 distinct CDR3 sequences in the sample, 45% to 50% were seen once. Sample: blood. These receptors came from a woman between 55 and 75 years old in good health.

CDR3: CASSGGLGQPQHF. The CDR3 DNA reads TGTGCCAGCAGTGGGGGTTTAGGCCAGCCCCAGCATTTT. The V call is TRBV28, the J call TRBJ1-5; TRBD1 is a possible D gene (5 bases). CDR1 MDHEN and CDR2 SYDVKM come from the germline V gene. The CDR3 length is 13 residues. V lost 5 bases, J lost 7 bases, and 12 bases lay in between.

The chain recombines TRBV12-3 or TRBV12-4 with TRBJ2-1, with D possibly being TRBD1 or TRBD2 (5 bases each). The length of the CDR3 is 13 residues. V was cut by 1 base and J by 12 bases, with 13 bases left in between. CDR3 sequence: CASSLGDGLGQFF. Here the CDR3 DNA reads TGTGCCAGCAGTTTAGGGGACGGCCTGGGGCAGTTCTTC.

This sequence joins TRBV11-2 and TRBJ2-3; TRBD1 might be the D (6 bases). The ends were cut back, 5 bases at V and 1 base at J, with 13 bases in the middle. Germline-derived CDR1 and CDR2 are SGHAT and FQNNGV. The CDR3 extends over 15 amino acids. In nucleotides, the CDR3 is TGTGCCAGCAGCCCTACAGGGATAGGCACAGATACGCAGTATTTT. It translates to CASSPTGIGTDTQYF. The variable domain in full, completed from reference TRBV11-2 and TRBJ2-3, reads EAGVAQSPRYKIIEKRQSVAFWCNPISGHATLYWYQQILGQGPKLLIQFQNNGVVDDSQLPKDRFSAERLKGVDSTLKIQPAKLEDSAVYLCASSPTGIGTDTQYFGPGTRLTVL.

The chain joins TRBV2 to TRBJ2-2; TRBD2 matches at 12 bases. There are 16 residues in the CDR3. Germline assignment: CDR1 SNHLY and CDR2 FYNNEI. Trimming at V came to 6 bases and at J to 0 bases, leaving 2 bases not matched to a gene. The CDR3 region has the DNA TGTGCCAGCAGCCGACTAGCGGGAGCGAACACCGGGGAGCTGTTTTTT. It translates to CASSRLAGANTGELFF.

The chain couples TRBV6-5 to TRBJ1-1; D gene ambiguous. Trimming pared 2 bases from V and 5 bases from J, leaving 9 bases between. The CDR3 consists of 13 residues. Looked up from germline, CDR1 is MNHEY and CDR2 is SVGAGI. The CDR3 DNA sequence: TGTGCCAGCAGTTACGGGGAAGGGACTGAAGCTTTCTTT. This translates into CASSYGEGTEAFF.

In its sample, this clonotype was seen a few times. The rearrangement uses TRBV20-1 and TRBJ2-7; 7 nucleotides line up with TRBD1. Germline CDR1 DFQATT, CDR2 SNEGSKA (reference sequence). V was clipped by 6 bases and J by 2 bases; unmatched bases: 10. CDR3 length: 14 amino acids. CDR3 DNA sequence: TGCAGTGCAAGGCCGACAGGGACCCCCTACGAGCAGTACTTC. Its protein product is CSARPTGTPYEQYF.

This chain links TRBV7-9 with TRBJ1-5; maybe TRBD1 (5 bases). This CDR3 region has 15 residues. Germline V gene sequence: CDR1 SEHNR, CDR2 FQNEAQ (reference sequence). V was shortened by 5 bases and J by 10 bases, with 21 bases between the two germline ends. The CDR3 DNA is TGTGCCAGCAGCCCTAAAGGAGGGGAAGGCGGCCCCCAGCATTTT. Amino acid sequence: CASSPKGGEGGPQHF.

The chain employs TRBV20-1 and TRBJ1-2, with D tentatively TRBD1 (6 bases). CDR1 and CDR2 (germline): DFQATT, SNEGSKA (reference sequence). The CDR3 is 15 residues long. Trimming removed 0 bases from V and 3 bases from J, with 14 bases in between. Here the CDR3 reads CSARDKEGGDYGYTF. The DNA of the CDR3 is TGCAGTGCTAGAGATAAGGAAGGGGGTGACTATGGCTACACCTTC.

V is TRBV10-3 and J is TRBJ2-1; TRBD1 aligns across 8 bases. This CDR3 has 16 amino acids. Germline V gene lookup returns CDR1 ENHRY and CDR2 SYGVKD. V shed 6 bases, J shed 1 base, and the junction held 8 bases outside the gene matches. The CDR3 loop is CAIRGTGGASYNEQFF. DNA of the CDR3: TGTGCCATCAGGGGAACAGGGGGAGCTTCCTACAATGAGCAGTTCTTC.

This rearrangement joins TRBV20-1 to TRBJ2-3; TRBD2 matches 8 bases. The CDR3 loop spans 14 amino acids. The ends lost 3 bases at V and 14 bases at J; junction bases unmatched: 16. Germline CDR1 and CDR2: DFQATT and SNEGSKA (reference sequence). This chain's CDR3 is CSASSTLAGYLSYF. CDR3 in DNA: TGCAGTGCTAGTTCTACGCTAGCGGGCTATCTGTCGTATTTT.

There are a few counts of this clonotype. The rearrangement joins TRBV20-1 to TRBJ2-3; 7 bases map to TRBD2. Germline V lookup: CDR1 DFQATT, CDR2 SNEGSKA (reference sequence). The J segment lost 2 bases and the V segment lost 6 bases, leaving 11 bases of the junction unmatched. The CDR3 contains 15 residues. The CDR3 nucleotides read TGCAGTGCCCCCCCCTTTAGCGGGCCCACAGATACGCAGTATTTT. It encodes CSAPPFSGPTDTQYF.

This chain joins TRBV7-2 and TRBJ2-3; D not resolved. Trimming removed 1 base from V and 9 bases from J, with 8 bases in between. The CDR3 sequence is 12 residues long. The V gene's germline CDR1 is SGHTA and CDR2 FQGNSA. CDR3 residues: CASSLDQMTQYF. CDR3 nucleotide sequence: TGTGCCAGCAGCTTAGACCAAATGACGCAGTATTTT.

In this sample, this clonotype turned up a few times. This rearrangement joins TRBV20-1 to TRBJ2-1, with D perhaps matching TRBD2 (6 bases). The CDR3 sequence is 13 residues long. V lost 3 bases to trimming and J lost 8 bases, with 14 bases between them. CDR1 and CDR2 from the germline V gene are DFQATT and SNEGSKA (reference sequence). CDR3 sequence reads: CSARKRVTDEQFF. CDR3 coding DNA: TGCAGTGCTAGGAAGCGGGTGACGGATGAGCAGTTCTTC.

The rearrangement links TRBV7-2 to TRBJ1-1; D is unclear. Germline loops: CDR1 SGHTA, CDR2 FQGNSA. CDR3 length equals 13 residues. Trimming cost V 5 bases and J 3 bases, with 10 bases left between them. The CDR3 nucleotides read TGTGCCAGCAGCCGGACCTGGGACACTGAAGCTTTCTTT. Translating gives CASSRTWDTEAFF.

V and J are TRBV7-2 and TRBJ2-5, with 9 nucleotides matching TRBD2. The last part of the DNA fits TRBJ2-7 better; the J call may be wrong. The germline gives CDR1 SGHTA, CDR2 FQGNSA. The length of the CDR3 is 17 residues. DNA of the CDR3: TGTGCCAGCAGCCGCAACGGGGGGGGGACTAGCAAGGGCGAGCAGTACTTC. It specifies CASSRNGGGTSKGEQYF.

The rearrangement uses TRBV11-2 and TRBJ2-3; D is unclear. Per germline, CDR1 SGHAT and CDR2 FQNNGV. This CDR3 spans 14 amino acids. Trimming stripped 5 bases from V and 4 bases from J, with 13 bases between. CDR3 DNA sequence: TGTGCCAGCAGCCGAGGTGGTTTCTCAGATACGCAGTATTTT. This encodes CASSRGGFSDTQYF.

The chain uses TRBV6-5 and TRBJ2-5; 9 nucleotides agree with TRBD1. Per the germline V gene, CDR1 is MNHEY and CDR2 is SVGAGI. This CDR3 comprises 14 residues. Trimming removed 6 bases from V and 4 bases from J; junction bases left unmatched: 6. CDR3 coding DNA: TGTGCCAGCAGATCACAGGGGGCAGGAGAGACCCAGTACTTC. Translating gives CASRSQGAGETQYF.

The V call is TRBV12-3 or TRBV12-4, the J call TRBJ2-5; D gene unclear. The V gene lost 5 bases and the J gene lost 4 bases, with 8 bases spanning the gap. The CDR3 extends over 12 amino acids. The CDR3 bases are TGTGCCAGCAGTATGACCAGAGAGACCCAGTACTTC. Its translation is CASSMTRETQYF.

The chain employs TRBV12-3 or TRBV12-4 and TRBJ1-5; D perhaps matches TRBD1 (5 bases). The CDR3 is made up of 15 amino acids. V gave up 7 bases and J gave up 4 bases, with 17 bases separating them. The CDR3 DNA reads as TGTGCCAGCAAATCACCCGCCCCAGGGAATCAGCCCCAGCATTTT. Translation: CASKSPAPGNQPQHF.

This clonotype has just a few counts. The J gene is TRBJ2-7, the V gene TRBV7-2; no firm D call. Germline assignment: CDR1 SGHTA and CDR2 FQGNSA. V was shortened by 3 bases and J by 2 bases, with 11 bases between the two germline ends. The CDR3 consists of 14 residues. CDR3 amino acids: CASSFSGPAYEQYF. In DNA, the CDR3 is TGTGCCAGCAGCTTTTCAGGCCCCGCCTACGAGCAGTACTTC.

V and J are TRBV7-2 and TRBJ1-5, with D unresolved. Trimming removed 5 bases at V and 3 bases at J, with 8 bases between. Germline CDR1 reads SGHTA; CDR2 reads FQGNSA. The CDR3 is made up of 13 amino acids. In DNA, the CDR3 is TGTACCAGCAGCAAGGACGTCAATCAGCCCCAGCATTTT. Translation: CTSSKDVNQPQHF. Based on the CDR3 plus reference TRBV7-2 and TRBJ1-5, the full variable domain is GAGVSQSPSNKVTEKGKDVELRCDPISGHTALYWYRQSLGQGLEFLIYFQGNSAPDKSGLPSDRFSAERTGGSVSTLTIQRTQQEDSAVYLCTSSKDVNQPQHFGDGTRLSIL.

The V call is TRBV4-2, the J call TRBJ1-4; 7 positions agree with TRBD1. V lost 5 bases, J lost 7 bases, and 4 bases stayed unmatched. The germline V gene has CDR1 LGHNA and CDR2 YNFKEQ. This CDR3 has 13 amino acids. CDR3 in amino acids: CASSGGGVEKLFF. Here the CDR3 DNA reads TGTGCCAGCAGCGGAGGGGGCGTTGAAAAACTGTTTTTT.

This chain joins TRBV7-9 and TRBJ1-4; D is unresolved. CDR3 length: 16 amino acids. Germline lookup yields CDR1 SEHNR and CDR2 FQNEAQ (reference sequence). Between the trimmed V and J ends, which lost 8 bases and 0 bases, there was a span of 16 bases. Written as DNA, the CDR3 is TGTGCCAGCTCGACTCCTACTGGGACAACTAATGAAAAACTGTTTTTT. Translation gives CASSTPTGTTNEKLFF.

This chain uses TRBV20-1 with TRBJ2-2; TRBD2 might be the D (6 bases). From germline, CDR1 is DFQATT and CDR2 SNEGSKA (reference sequence). Trimming cost V 2 bases and J 2 bases, with 12 bases left between them. This CDR3 is 15 amino acids long. Here the CDR3 reads CSARHGGLNTGELFF. CDR3 bases: TGCAGTGCTAGACATGGAGGGCTTAACACCGGGGAGCTGTTTTTT.

The sample holds a few counts of this clonotype. The chain employs TRBV6-5 and TRBJ2-7; D is perhaps TRBD2 (5 bases). CDR1 is MNHEY, CDR2 SVGAGI, per germline. Between the trimmed V and J ends, which lost 2 bases and 3 bases, there was a span of 23 bases. This CDR3 has 18 residues. The CDR3 nucleotides read TGTGCCAGCAGTTACAACTCTGGATTAGGCGGGTTTTACTACGAGCAGTACTTC. Translation gives CASSYNSGLGGFYYEQYF.